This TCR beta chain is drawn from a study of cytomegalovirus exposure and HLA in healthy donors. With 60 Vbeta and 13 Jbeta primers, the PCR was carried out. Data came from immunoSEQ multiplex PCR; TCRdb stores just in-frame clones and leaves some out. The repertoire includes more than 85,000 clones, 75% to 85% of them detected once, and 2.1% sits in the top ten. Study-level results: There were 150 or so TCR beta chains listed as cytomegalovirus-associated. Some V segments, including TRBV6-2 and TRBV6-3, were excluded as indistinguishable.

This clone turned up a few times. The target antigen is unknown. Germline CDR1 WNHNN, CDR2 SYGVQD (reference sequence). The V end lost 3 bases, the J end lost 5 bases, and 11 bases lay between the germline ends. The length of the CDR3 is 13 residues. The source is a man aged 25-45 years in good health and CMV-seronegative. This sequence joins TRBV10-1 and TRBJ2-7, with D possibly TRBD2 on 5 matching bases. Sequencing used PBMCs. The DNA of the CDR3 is TGCGCCAGCAGTGATGCGGGTATCGACGAGCAGTACTTC. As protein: CASSDAGIDEQYF.